These 15 T cell receptor beta chains were sequenced from one sample in a study of blood T cells in healthy people across ages. Then a second PCR, running about 7 to 11 cycles, was carried out with a sample-barcoded 5' primer and a J-beta primer mix. TCRdb independently ran MiXCR on the 5' RACE reads; one entry per CDR3 protein. Seen here are about 770,000 distinct CDR3 sequences, 44% observed once, and the top ten hold 15% to 25%. Specimen: blood. Receptors were obtained from a man aged 60 to 75 in good health.

The chain employs TRBV3-1 and TRBJ2-5; 12 bases agree with TRBD2. Per the germline V gene, CDR1 is LGHDT and CDR2 is YNNKEL (reference sequence). The CDR3 length is 19 residues. J was trimmed by 3 bases and V by 3 bases; bases with no gene match: 14. CDR3 sequence: CASSHAPGLAGRKEETQYF. In DNA, the CDR3 is TGTGCCAGCAGCCATGCCCCGGGACTAGCGGGTAGAAAAGAAGAGACCCAGTACTTC.

This clonotype has a handful of counts. V gene TRBV7-2 combines with J gene TRBJ1-2; D might be TRBD1 (6 bases). With 1 base removed from V and 0 bases from J, the gap between germline ends came to 12 bases. CDR1 and CDR2 (germline): SGHTA, FQGNSA. CDR3 length equals 16 residues. DNA of the CDR3: TGTGCCAGCAGCTTAGACGGACAGAGGACTAACTATGGCTACACCTTC. Translating it yields CASSLDGQRTNYGYTF.

This clonotype was picked up a small number of times. The gene calls are TRBV5-1 and TRBJ1-2; tentatively, D is TRBD1 (6 bases). Trimming removed 0 bases at V and 7 bases at J, with 10 bases between. The CDR3 has 13 residues. CDR1 is SGHRS, CDR2 YFSETQ, per germline. The DNA of the CDR3 is TGCGCCAGCAGCTTGGACAGGGTTCGTGGCTACACCTTC. This sequence encodes CASSLDRVRGYTF.

This chain joins TRBV4-3 and TRBJ1-6; D gene ambiguous. Germline V lookup: CDR1 LGHNA, CDR2 YSLEER. V lost 4 bases and J lost 9, with 13 bases in between. The CDR3 is 14 residues long. CDR3 sequence: CASSPRLDGSPLHF. The DNA for the CDR3 is TGCGCCAGCAGCCCGCGCCTGGACGGTTCACCCCTCCACTTT.

This chain connects TRBV21-1 to TRBJ1-4. TRBV21-1 is shown as a pseudogene. The length of the CDR3 is 15 residues. CDR3 residues: CASRLPSVTNEKLFF. DNA of the CDR3: TGTGCCAGCAGACTACCTTCGGTGACAAATGAAAAACTGTTTTTT.

This clonotype appeared a few times. The V call is TRBV5-1, the J call TRBJ2-7; 9 bases map to TRBD1. The J segment lost 6 bases and the V segment lost 3 bases, leaving 7 bases of the junction unmatched. CDR3 length: 14 residues. The germline V gene encodes CDR1 SGHRS and CDR2 YFSETQ. The CDR3 protein is CASSYPGQGIEQYF. The CDR3 DNA is TGCGCCAGCAGCTATCCGGGACAGGGTATCGAGCAGTACTTC. The full variable domain, completed using reference TRBV5-1 and TRBJ2-7, is KAGVTQTPRYLIKTRGQQVTLSCSPISGHRSVSWYQQTPGQGLQFLFEYFSETQRNKGNFPGRFSGRQFSNSRSEMNVSTLELGDSALYLCASSYPGQGIEQYFGPGTRLTVT.

The rearrangement links TRBV6-6 to TRBJ2-7; 9 bases are shared with TRBD1. The trim removed 5 bases at V and 2 bases at J, leaving 7 bases unmatched. The CDR3 loop spans 15 amino acids. The V gene's germline CDR1 is MNHNY and CDR2 SVGAGI (reference sequence). CDR3 protein: CASSTRDRDTYEQYF. In DNA, the CDR3 is TGTGCCAGCAGTACCCGGGACAGGGATACCTACGAGCAGTACTTC.

The chain uses TRBV6-2 or TRBV6-3 and TRBJ2-7; no clear D gene. From germline, CDR1 is MNHEY and CDR2 SVGEGT. The CDR3 runs 16 residues. Trimming took off 0 bases at V and 2 bases at J, with 14 bases between the two ends. This chain's CDR3 is CASSYSGQQRTYEQYF. The CDR3 DNA is TGTGCCAGCAGTTACTCGGGTCAGCAACGAACCTACGAGCAGTACTTC.

A note on this clonotype: Germline is not matched at one junction end, which may reflect a read error. The CDR3 DNA is TGCGCCAGCAGTCAAGCCGACAGAAGCTCCTACAATGAGCAGTACTTC. Its translation: CASSQADRSSYNEQYF. This chain links TRBV4-1 with TRBJ2-1; possible D gene TRBD1, 5 bases. The DNA end is more similar to TRBJ2-7, so the J call may be wrong. The CDR3 totals 16 residues. The germline V gene has CDR1 MGHRA and CDR2 YSYEKL.

This clonotype was counted once. This chain connects TRBV20-1 to TRBJ1-1, with 7 bases fitting TRBD1. Per the germline V gene, CDR1 is DFQATT and CDR2 is SNEGSKA (reference sequence). V was pared by 1 base and J by 0 bases, with 11 bases of the junction left unmatched. The CDR3 spans 17 residues. The DNA for the CDR3 is TGCAGTGCTAGAGGGCCCTTTTCAGGGGGATTGAACACTGAAGCTTTCTTT. This gives the protein CSARGPFSGGLNTEAFF.

J is TRBJ1-6 and V is TRBV11-3; D is possibly TRBD1 (6 bases). The germline V gene has CDR1 SGHNT and CDR2 YENEEA. The V gene lost 1 base and the J gene lost 8 bases, with 9 bases spanning the gap. The CDR3 covers 14 residues. The CDR3 nucleotides read TGTGCCAGCAGCTTAGGGGGGGCGGATTCACCCCTCCACTTT. Amino acid sequence: CASSLGGADSPLHF.

The J gene is TRBJ1-6, the V gene TRBV7-9; D gene uncertain. This CDR3 spans 15 amino acids. Germline-derived CDR1 and CDR2 are SEHNR and FQNEAQ (reference sequence). Trimming pared 5 bases from V and 5 bases from J, leaving 13 bases between. The CDR3 DNA is TGTGCCAGCAGCACACATCTGGCCGATAATTCACCCCTCCACTTT. Translated: CASSTHLADNSPLHF.

This chain uses TRBV10-3 with TRBJ2-5; TRBD2 matches 8 bases. Trimming removed 6 bases from V and 5 bases from J; junction bases left unmatched: 8. The CDR3 contains 14 residues. The germline V gene has CDR1 ENHRY and CDR2 SYGVKD. Here the CDR3 reads CAISPGLAHETQYF. In DNA, the CDR3 is TGTGCCATCAGCCCCGGACTAGCTCATGAGACCCAGTACTTC.

The V and J genes are TRBV7-2 and TRBJ2-4; D is possibly TRBD2 (6 bases). The germline V gene has CDR1 SGHTA and CDR2 FQGNSA. This CDR3 comprises 16 residues. V lost 9 bases to trimming and J lost 0 bases, with 18 bases between them. The CDR3 sequence: CASGGRAGIAKNIQYF. The CDR3 nucleotides read TGTGCCAGTGGGGGACGGGCGGGGATAGCCAAAAACATTCAGTACTTC. The full variable domain, with the rest looked up from reference TRBV7-2 and TRBJ2-4, is GAGVSQSPSNKVTEKGKDVELRCDPISGHTALYWYRQSLGQGLEFLIYFQGNSAPDKSGLPSDRFSAERTGGSVSTLTIQRTQQEDSAVYLCASGGRAGIAKNIQYFGAGTRLSVL.

The table lists this clonotype with a few counts. V is TRBV20-1 and J is TRBJ1-4; D is unclear. The V gene lost 6 bases and the J gene lost 8 bases, with 7 bases spanning the gap. Germline CDR1 is DFQATT and CDR2 is SNEGSKA (reference sequence). The CDR3 is 10 amino acids. This CDR3 reads CSAGKEKLFF. The CDR3 DNA follows: TGCAGTGCCGGGAAGGAAAAACTGTTTTTT.